This T cell receptor beta chain came from a study of T cell responses to AZD1222 COVID-19 vaccine. General study points: As reported, nearly half of all spike-specific TCRs target variant regions that are unmutated. Repertoire collection took place solely once the T cell response had peaked. Donors were chiefly white British, with a greater number of females, and clonal diversity was perhaps underestimated.

Note on this clone: Its specificity is not known.

Only in-frame clones appear in the TCRdb table, and some are missing; sequencing was by immunoSEQ multiplex PCR. The sample carries approximately 150,000 clones, approximately 87% recorded once. CDR3 size: 14 residues. Germline trimming cut 8 bases from V and 0 bases from J; bases unmatched to any gene: 3. Germline loops: CDR1 ENHRY, CDR2 SYGVKD. This sample comprised peripheral blood, obtained 28 days after the second AZD1222 dose. The source of this sequence is an adult who received the AZD1222 COVID-19 vaccine. The V call is TRBV10-3, the J call TRBJ2-2; TRBD2 agrees at 7 bases. Here the CDR3 reads CAIGGLANTGELFF. The CDR3 DNA is TGTGCCATCGGAGGACTAGCGAACACCGGGGAGCTGTTTTTT.